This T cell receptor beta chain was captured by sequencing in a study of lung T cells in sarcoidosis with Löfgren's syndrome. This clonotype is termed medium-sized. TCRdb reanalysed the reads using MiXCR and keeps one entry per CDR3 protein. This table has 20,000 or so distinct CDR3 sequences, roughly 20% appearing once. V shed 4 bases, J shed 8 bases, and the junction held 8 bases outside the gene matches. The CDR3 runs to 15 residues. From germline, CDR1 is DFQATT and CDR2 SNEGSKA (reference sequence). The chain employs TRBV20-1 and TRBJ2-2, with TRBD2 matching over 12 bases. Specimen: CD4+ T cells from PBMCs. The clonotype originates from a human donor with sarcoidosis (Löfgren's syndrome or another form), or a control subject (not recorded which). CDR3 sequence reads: CSATMTSGSRGELFF. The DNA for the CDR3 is TGCAGTGCTACTATGACTAGCGGGAGTAGGGGGGAGCTGTTTTTT.